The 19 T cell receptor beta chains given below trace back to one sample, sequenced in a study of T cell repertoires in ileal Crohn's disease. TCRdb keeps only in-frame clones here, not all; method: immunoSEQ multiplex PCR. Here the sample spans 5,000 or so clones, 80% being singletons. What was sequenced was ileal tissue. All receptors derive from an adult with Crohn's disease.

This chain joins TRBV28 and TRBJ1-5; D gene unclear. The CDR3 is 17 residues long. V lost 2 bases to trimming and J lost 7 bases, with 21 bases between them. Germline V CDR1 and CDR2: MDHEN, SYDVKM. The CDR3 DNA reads TGTGCCAGCAGTTTAAGGAATAGGACGGGCCGCGGGCAGCCCCAGCATTTT. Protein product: CASSLRNRTGRGQPQHF.

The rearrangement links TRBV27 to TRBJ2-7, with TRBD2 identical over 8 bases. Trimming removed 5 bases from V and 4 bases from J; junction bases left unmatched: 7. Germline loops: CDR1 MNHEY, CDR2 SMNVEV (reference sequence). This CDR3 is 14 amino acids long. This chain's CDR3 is CASSSRGGYYEQYF. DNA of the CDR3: TGTGCCAGCAGTAGCCGCGGGGGGTATTACGAGCAGTACTTC.

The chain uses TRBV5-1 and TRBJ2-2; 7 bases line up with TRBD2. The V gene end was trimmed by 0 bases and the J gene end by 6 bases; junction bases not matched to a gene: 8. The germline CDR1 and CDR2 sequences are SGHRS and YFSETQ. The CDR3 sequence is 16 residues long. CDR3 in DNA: TGCGCCAGCAGCTTGGACCCTAGCGGAATCGCCGGGGAGCTGTTTTTT. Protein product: CASSLDPSGIAGELFF.

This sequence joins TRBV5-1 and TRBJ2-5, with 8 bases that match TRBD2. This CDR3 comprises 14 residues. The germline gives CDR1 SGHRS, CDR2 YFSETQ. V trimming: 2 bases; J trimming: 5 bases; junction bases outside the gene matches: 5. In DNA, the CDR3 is TGCGCCAGCAGCTTCGGAGCGGGAGTTGAGACCCAGTACTTC. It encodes CASSFGAGVETQYF.

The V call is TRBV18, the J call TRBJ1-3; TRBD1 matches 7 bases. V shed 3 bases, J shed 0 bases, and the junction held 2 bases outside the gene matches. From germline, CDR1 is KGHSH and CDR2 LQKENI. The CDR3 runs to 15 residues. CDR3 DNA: TGTGCCAGCTCACCGGACAGGCTCTCTGGAAACACCATATATTTT. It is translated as CASSPDRLSGNTIYF.

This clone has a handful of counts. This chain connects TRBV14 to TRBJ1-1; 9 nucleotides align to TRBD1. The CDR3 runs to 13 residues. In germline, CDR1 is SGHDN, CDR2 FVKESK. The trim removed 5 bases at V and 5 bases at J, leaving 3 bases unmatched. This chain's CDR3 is CASSLQGATEAFF. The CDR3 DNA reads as TGTGCCAGCAGCTTACAGGGGGCTACTGAAGCTTTCTTT.

CDR3 in amino acids: CASSAGLEQETQYF. The CDR3 nucleotides read TGTGCCAGCAGCGCAGGACTAGAGCAAGAGACCCAGTACTTC. This chain links TRBV4-2 with TRBJ2-5, with TRBD2 matching 7 bases. The CDR3 consists of 14 residues. Germline loops: CDR1 LGHNA, CDR2 YNFKEQ. V shed 5 bases and J 2 bases; nucleotides not matched to a gene: 5.

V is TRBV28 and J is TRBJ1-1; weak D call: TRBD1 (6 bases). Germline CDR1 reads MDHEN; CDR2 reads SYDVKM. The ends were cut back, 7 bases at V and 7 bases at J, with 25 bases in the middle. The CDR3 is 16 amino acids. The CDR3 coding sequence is TGTGCCAGCAACGAAGAGAGGGGGGGGGCGCGAATTGAAGCTTTCTTT. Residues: CASNEERGGARIEAFF.

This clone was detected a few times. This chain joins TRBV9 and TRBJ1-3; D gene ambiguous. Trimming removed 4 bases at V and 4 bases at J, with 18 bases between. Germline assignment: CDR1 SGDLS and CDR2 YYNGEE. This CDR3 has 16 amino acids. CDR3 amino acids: CASSFTIEAPGNTIYF. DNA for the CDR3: TGTGCCAGCAGCTTTACTATTGAGGCCCCGGGAAACACCATATATTTT.

CDR3 nucleotide sequence: TGTGCCTGGAGTCGGGGTTCTGGGGCCAACGTCCTGACTTTC. It specifies CAWSRGSGANVLTF. The chain carries TRBV30 and TRBJ2-6; D perhaps matches TRBD2 (5 bases). The CDR3 has 14 amino acids. The V gene lost 2 bases and the J gene lost 1 base, with 6 bases spanning the gap. Germline values: CDR1 GTSNPN, CDR2 SVGIG (reference sequence).

Written as DNA, the CDR3 is TGTGCCAGCAGCTTGACCGAGACAGGGGGAAATGGCTACACCTTC. It encodes CASSLTETGGNGYTF. The rearrangement uses TRBV5-6 and TRBJ1-2, with 9 bases identical to TRBD1. CDR1 is SGHDT and CDR2 is YYEEEE in the germline V gene. The CDR3 contains 15 residues. V trimming: 1 base; J trimming: 6 bases; junction bases outside the gene matches: 7.

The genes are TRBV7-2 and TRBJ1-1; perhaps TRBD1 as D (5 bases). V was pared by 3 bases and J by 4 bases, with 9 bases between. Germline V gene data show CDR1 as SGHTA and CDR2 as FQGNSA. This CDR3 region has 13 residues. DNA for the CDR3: TGTGCCAGCAGCTTGCGGCAGGGCACTGAAGCTTTCTTT. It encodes CASSLRQGTEAFF.

CDR3: CASSMGQGVSGANVLTF. The DNA of the CDR3 is TGTGCCAGTAGTATGGGACAGGGCGTCTCTGGGGCCAACGTCCTGACTTTC. The V gene is TRBV19, the J gene TRBJ2-6; 9 bases match TRBD1. CDR1 and CDR2 (germline): LNHDA, SQIVND (reference sequence). The CDR3 runs to 17 residues. The V segment lost 3 bases and the J segment 0 bases; nucleotides outside the gene matches: 3.

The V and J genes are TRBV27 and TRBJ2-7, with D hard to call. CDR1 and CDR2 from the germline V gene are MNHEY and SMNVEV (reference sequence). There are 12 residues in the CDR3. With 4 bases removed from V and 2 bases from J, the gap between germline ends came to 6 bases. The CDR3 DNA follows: TGTGCCAGCAGTTCCAAAACCTACGAGCAGTACTTC. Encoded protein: CASSSKTYEQYF.

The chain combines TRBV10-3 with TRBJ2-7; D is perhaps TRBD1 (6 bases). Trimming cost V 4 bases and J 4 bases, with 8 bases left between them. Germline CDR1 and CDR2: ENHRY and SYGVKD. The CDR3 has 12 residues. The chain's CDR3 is CAISAGVYEQYF. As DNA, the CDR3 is TGTGCCATCAGTGCAGGGGTATACGAGCAGTACTTC.

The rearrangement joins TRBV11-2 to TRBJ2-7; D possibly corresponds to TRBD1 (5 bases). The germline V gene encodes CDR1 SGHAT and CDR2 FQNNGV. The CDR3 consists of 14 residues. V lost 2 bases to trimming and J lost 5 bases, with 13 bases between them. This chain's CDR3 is CASSLIRGRDEQYF. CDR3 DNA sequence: TGTGCCAGCAGCTTAATTAGGGGCCGAGACGAGCAGTACTTC.

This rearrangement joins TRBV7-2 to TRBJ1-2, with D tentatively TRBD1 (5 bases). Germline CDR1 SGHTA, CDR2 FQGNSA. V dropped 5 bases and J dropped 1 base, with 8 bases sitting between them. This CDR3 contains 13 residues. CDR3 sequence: CASSVQDNYGYTF. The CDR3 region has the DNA TGTGCCAGCAGCGTACAGGATAACTATGGCTACACCTTC. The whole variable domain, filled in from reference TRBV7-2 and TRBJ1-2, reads GAGVSQSPSNKVTEKGKDVELRCDPISGHTALYWYRQSLGQGLEFLIYFQGNSAPDKSGLPSDRFSAERTGGSVSTLTIQRTQQEDSAVYLCASSVQDNYGYTFGSGTRLTVV.

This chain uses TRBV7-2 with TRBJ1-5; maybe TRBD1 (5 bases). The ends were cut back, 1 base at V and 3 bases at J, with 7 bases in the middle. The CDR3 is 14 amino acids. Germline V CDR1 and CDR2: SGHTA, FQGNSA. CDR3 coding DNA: TGTGCCAGCAGCTTAGGACAGCTCAATCAGCCCCAGCATTTT. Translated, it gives CASSLGQLNQPQHF.

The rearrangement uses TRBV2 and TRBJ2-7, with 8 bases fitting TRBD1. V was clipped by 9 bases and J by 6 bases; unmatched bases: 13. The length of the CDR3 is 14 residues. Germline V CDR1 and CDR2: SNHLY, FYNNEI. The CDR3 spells CASIMGQGAREQYF. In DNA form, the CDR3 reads TGTGCCAGTATTATGGGGCAGGGGGCGCGCGAGCAGTACTTC. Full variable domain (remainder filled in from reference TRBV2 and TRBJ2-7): EPEVTQTPSHQVTQMGQEVILRCVPISNHLYFYWYRQILGQKVEFLVSFYNNEISEKSEIFDDQFSVERPDGSNFTLKIRSTKLEDSAMYFCASIMGQGAREQYFGPGTRLTVT.